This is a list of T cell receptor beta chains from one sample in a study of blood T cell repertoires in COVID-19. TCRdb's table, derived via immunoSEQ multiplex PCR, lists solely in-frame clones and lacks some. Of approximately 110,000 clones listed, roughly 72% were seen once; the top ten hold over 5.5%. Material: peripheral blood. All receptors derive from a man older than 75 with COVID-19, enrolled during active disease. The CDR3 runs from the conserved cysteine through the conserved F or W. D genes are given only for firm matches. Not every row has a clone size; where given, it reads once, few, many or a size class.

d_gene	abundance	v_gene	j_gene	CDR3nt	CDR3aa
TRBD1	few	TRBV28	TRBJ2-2	TGTGCCAGCAGTTTCCCTAACAGGGGGCGTATCACCGGGGAGCTGTTTTTT	CASSFPNRGRITGELFF
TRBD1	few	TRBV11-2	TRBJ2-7	TGTGCCAGCAGCCCCCCGACAGGGAACTACGAGCAGTACTTC	CASSPPTGNYEQYF
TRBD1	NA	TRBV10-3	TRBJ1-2	TGTGCCAGCGGGGACAGGGTAAACTATGGCTACACCTTC	CASGDRVNYGYTF
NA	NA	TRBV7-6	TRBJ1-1	TGTGCCAGCAGCCATACCACAGGGCTGAACACTGAAGCTTTCTTT	CASSHTTGLNTEAFF
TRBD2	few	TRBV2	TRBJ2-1	TGTGCCAGCAGTGTCGCGGGAGGCATCTACAATGAGCAGTTCTTC	CASSVAGGIYNEQFF
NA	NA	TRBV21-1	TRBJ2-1	TGTGCCAGCCGAACGGGGACTCCGTGGGGCGATGAGCAGTTCTTC	CASRTGTPWGDEQFF
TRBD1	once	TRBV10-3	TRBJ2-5	TGTGCCATCAGTGAGCCAGGGCAGGGGGCTGAGACCCAGTACTTC	CAISEPGQGAETQYF
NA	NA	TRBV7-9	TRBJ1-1	TGTGCCAGCAGCTCCGGGACCTCCACAGGGACTTTCTTT	CASSSGTSTGTFF
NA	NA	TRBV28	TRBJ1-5	TGTGCCAGCAGTCTGACAGGAGTCAATCAGCCCCAGCATTTT	CASSLTGVNQPQHF
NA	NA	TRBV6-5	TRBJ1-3	TGTGCCAGCAGCCAGGTCTCCTCTGGAAACACCATATATTTT	CASSQVSSGNTIYF
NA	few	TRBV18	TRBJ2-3	TGTGCCAGCTCACCTCTAGCGCTGACCACAGATACGCAGTATTTT	CASSPLALTTDTQYF
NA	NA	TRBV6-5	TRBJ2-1	TGTGCCAGCAGGGGGCAGGGCAATGAGCAGTTCTTC	CASRGQGNEQFF
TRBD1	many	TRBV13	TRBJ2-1	TGTGCCAGCAGCCCCGGACAGGGGCTCTACAATGAGCAGTTCTTC	CASSPGQGLYNEQFF
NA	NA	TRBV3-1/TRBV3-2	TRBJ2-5	TGTGCCAGCAGCCAAGATATGAGCGGGCGTGCGGGTAGGACCCAGTACTTC	CASSQDMSGRAGRTQYF
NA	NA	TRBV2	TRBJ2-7	TGTGCCAGCGCTTCGGGGGACAGCTCCTACGAGCAGTACTTC	CASASGDSSYEQYF
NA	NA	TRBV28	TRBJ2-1	TGTGCCAGCACCCCCCTTGCGGGAAATTACAATGAGCAGTTCTTC	CASTPLAGNYNEQFF
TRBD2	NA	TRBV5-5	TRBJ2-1	TGTGCCAGCAGCTTTAGAGCGGGAGGATACAATGAGCAGTTCTTC	CASSFRAGGYNEQFF
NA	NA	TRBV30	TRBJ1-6	TGTGCCTGGAGTGGTAGCAATGGTCGTGAATCACCCCTCCACTTT	CAWSGSNGRESPLHF
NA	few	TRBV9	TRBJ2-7	TGTGCCAGCAGCAAGACAGGGAATAGCGGGGCCTACGAGCAGTACTTC	CASSKTGNSGAYEQYF
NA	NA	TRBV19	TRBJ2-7	TGTGCCAGTAGTATAGGAGCAGGGGATATTGTTGACGAGCAGTACTTC	CASSIGAGDIVDEQYF
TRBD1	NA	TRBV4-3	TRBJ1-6	TGCGCCAGCAGCCAAGAACCGCAGGGGGCTAATAATAATTCACCCCTCCACTTT	CASSQEPQGANNNSPLHF
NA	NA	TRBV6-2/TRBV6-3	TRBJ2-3	TGTGCCAGCAGTCGTGCTAGCCTTACTCTCACAGATACGCAGTATTTT	CASSRASLTLTDTQYF
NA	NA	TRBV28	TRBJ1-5	TGTGCCAGCAGTACAATGTCGTATAGCAATCAGCCCCAGCATTTT	CASSTMSYSNQPQHF
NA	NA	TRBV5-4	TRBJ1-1	TGTGCCAGCAGCTTGGCGGGGGATAGGAACACTGAAGCTTTCTTT	CASSLAGDRNTEAFF
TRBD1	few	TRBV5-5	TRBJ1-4	TGTGCCAGCAGCCCGGGACAGGTGAATGAAAAACTGTTTTTT	CASSPGQVNEKLFF
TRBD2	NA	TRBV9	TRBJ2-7	TGTGCCAGCAGCGTAGACGCGGGAGTAAGCTCCTACGAGCAGTACTTC	CASSVDAGVSSYEQYF
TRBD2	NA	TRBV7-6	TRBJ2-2	TGTGCCAGCAGCACCCTAGCGGGACACAACACCGGGGAGCTGTTTTTT	CASSTLAGHNTGELFF
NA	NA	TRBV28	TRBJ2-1	TGTGCCAGCTTTTTTTCCCTCGGTAGCTCCTACAATGAGCAGTTCTTC	CASFFSLGSSYNEQFF
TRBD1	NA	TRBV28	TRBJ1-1	TGTGCCAGCAGTTATCCAGACAGGGTCCGAGCTGAAGCTTTCTTT	CASSYPDRVRAEAFF
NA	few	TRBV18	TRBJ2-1	TGTGCCAGCTCACGGGACTCACGTGAAGATGAGCAGTTCTTC	CASSRDSREDEQFF
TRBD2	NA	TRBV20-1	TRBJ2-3	TGCAGTGCTAGTGCTAGCGGGATAGGTGATACGCAGTATTTT	CSASASGIGDTQYF
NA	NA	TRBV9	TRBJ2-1	TGTGCCAGCAGCGTAACTAGCTCCAATGAGCAGTTCTTC	CASSVTSSNEQFF
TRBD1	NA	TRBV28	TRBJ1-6	TGTGCCAGCAGTTTTGGGGCCGAGACAGGGGGAGACTCCTATAATTCACCCCTCCACTTT	CASSFGAETGGDSYNSPLHF
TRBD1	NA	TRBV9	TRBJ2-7	TGTGCCAGCAGCGCGGGGGCGGGACAGGGGGCTTACGAGCAGTACTTC	CASSAGAGQGAYEQYF
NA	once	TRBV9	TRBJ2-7	TGTGCCAGCAGCGTATCCCCGACTCATTCACCCAGCCCGACCTACGAGCAGTACTTC	CASSVSPTHSPSPTYEQYF
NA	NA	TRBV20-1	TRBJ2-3	TGCAGTGCTAGTTTAGCTTATGATAATCCGTGGGGCACAGATACGCAGTATTTT	CSASLAYDNPWGTDTQYF
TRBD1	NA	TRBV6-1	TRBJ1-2	TGTGCCAGCAGTGCGGACAGGCTGACTTTGAGCTATGGCTACACCTTC	CASSADRLTLSYGYTF